Following are 3 T cell receptor beta chains from one sample sequenced in a study of OX40 agonist ivuxolimab in advanced cancers. Clones were read by immunoSEQ multiplex PCR, and TCRdb kept only the in-frame ones, dropping some. The data hold about 62,000 clones, with 60% to 85% observed a single time. The sample in question was CD4+ or CD8+ T cells sorted from blood, obtained in a trial of the OX40 agonist ivuxolimab. The receptors come from an adult with an advanced solid tumor such as melanoma, head and neck, liver or kidney cancer.

This sequence joins TRBV27 and TRBJ2-1, with 13 positions matching TRBD2. The CDR3 length is 16 residues. Unmatched junction bases numbered 4, after V lost 0 bases and J lost 8 bases. Germline CDR1 MNHEY, CDR2 SMNVEV (reference sequence). CDR3 in amino acids: CASSLSGTSGIYEQFF. Written as DNA, the CDR3 is TGTGCCAGCAGTTTATCCGGGACTAGCGGGATCTATGAGCAGTTCTTC.

V is TRBV5-1 and J is TRBJ1-2; the D is unclear. Germline CDR1 reads SGHRS; CDR2 reads YFSETQ. The CDR3 consists of 12 residues. V was trimmed by 7 bases and J by 4 bases, leaving 11 bases between them. As DNA, the CDR3 is TGCGCCAGCGGCGAAGGTCGCTATGGCTACACCTTC. It specifies CASGEGRYGYTF.

The V call is TRBV7-2, the J call TRBJ2-2, with a possible D match to TRBD2 (6 bases). Germline CDR1 and CDR2: SGHTA and FQGNSA. CDR3 length equals 15 residues. With 5 bases removed from V and 2 bases from J, the gap between germline ends came to 12 bases. DNA for the CDR3: TGTGCCAGCAGCATCGGGACTCTAAACACCGGGGAGCTGTTTTTT. As protein: CASSIGTLNTGELFF.